The following is a TCR beta chain sequence with its context. Its antigen is undetermined. Data came from immunoSEQ multiplex PCR; TCRdb stores just in-frame clones and leaves some out. In the table there are just under 4,000 clones, under 75% of which are singletons. The sample belongs to a study of tumor-infiltrating lymphocytes in localized non-small cell lung cancer. Study information: Some samples were collected after neoadjuvant chemotherapy; smokers, never-smokers and several histologies were included.

Overall study results and limits: Each assay used a separate piece of the same tissue. Available tissue quantity limited TCR sequencing to a patient subset. Higher tumor T cell infiltration than in uninvolved lung was supported by TCRbeta sequencing.

The CDR3 runs 16 residues. The germline V gene has CDR1 SGHTA and CDR2 FQGNSA. The V gene lost 1 base and the J gene lost 6 bases, with 18 bases spanning the gap. This chain joins TRBV7-2 and TRBJ1-2; D unclear. What was sequenced was uninvolved lung tissue not adjacent to the tumor. The sequence was obtained from a human donor with non-small cell lung cancer. CDR3 nucleotide sequence: TGTGCCAGCAGCTTAGGGTTCAGGCGAGAAAATAATGGCTACACCTTC. Protein: CASSLGFRRENNGYTF.